This entry features one T cell receptor (beta chain) sequence. Germline values: CDR1 SGHKS, CDR2 YYEKEE (reference sequence). This CDR3 region has 17 residues. V was cut by 4 bases and J by 3 bases, with 23 bases left in between. The data stem from a study of identical twins. A universal primer binding site was introduced by template switching. The final cDNA contained unique molecular identifiers. TCRdb itself ran the 5' RACE reads through MiXCR, one entry per CDR3 protein. The data hold just over 500,000 distinct CDR3 sequences, with 22% observed a single time. The same specimen was also included in a second study, on T cells expressing NK-cell markers. In that study: HCMV seropositivity characterized most of the eight sequenced donors, and seronegativity one.

The J gene is TRBJ2-7, the V gene TRBV5-5, with D perhaps matching TRBD1 (5 bases). The receptor was derived from a woman younger than 30 in good health. The sample consisted of CD4+ T cells sorted from blood. The CDR3 loop is CASSRSIGAKLNYEQYF. The CDR3, as DNA: TGTGCCAGCAGCAGGTCTATTGGGGCAAAATTGAACTACGAGCAGTACTTC.